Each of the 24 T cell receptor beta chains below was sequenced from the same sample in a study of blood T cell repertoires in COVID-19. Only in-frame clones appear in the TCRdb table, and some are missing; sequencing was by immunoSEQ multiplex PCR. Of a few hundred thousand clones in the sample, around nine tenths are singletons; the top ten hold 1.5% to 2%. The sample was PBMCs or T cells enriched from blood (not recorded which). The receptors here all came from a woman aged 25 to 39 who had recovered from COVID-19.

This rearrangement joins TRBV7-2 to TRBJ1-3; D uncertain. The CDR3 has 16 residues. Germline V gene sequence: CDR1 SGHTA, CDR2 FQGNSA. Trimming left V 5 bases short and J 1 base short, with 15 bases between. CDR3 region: CASSHSTGLSGNTIYF. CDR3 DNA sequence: TGTGCCAGCAGCCACTCGACGGGTTTATCTGGAAACACCATATATTTT.

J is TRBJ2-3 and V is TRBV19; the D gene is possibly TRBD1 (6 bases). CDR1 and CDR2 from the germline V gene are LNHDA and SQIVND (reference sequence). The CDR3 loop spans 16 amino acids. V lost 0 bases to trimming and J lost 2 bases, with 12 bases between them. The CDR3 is CASSIDLGGPTDTQYF. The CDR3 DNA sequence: TGTGCCAGTAGTATAGACCTAGGGGGTCCCACAGATACGCAGTATTTT.

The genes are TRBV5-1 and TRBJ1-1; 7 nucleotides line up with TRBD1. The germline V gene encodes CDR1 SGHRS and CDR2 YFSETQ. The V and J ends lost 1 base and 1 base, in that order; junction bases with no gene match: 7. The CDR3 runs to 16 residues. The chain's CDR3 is CASSLRPQGSNTEAFF. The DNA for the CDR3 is TGCGCCAGCAGCTTGCGGCCACAGGGGTCGAACACTGAAGCTTTCTTT.

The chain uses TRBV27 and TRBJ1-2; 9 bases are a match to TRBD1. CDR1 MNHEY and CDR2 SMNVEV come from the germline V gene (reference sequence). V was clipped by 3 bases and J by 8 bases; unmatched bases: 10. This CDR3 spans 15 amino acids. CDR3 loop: CASSFQRGQGLGYTF. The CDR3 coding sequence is TGTGCCAGCAGTTTCCAAAGAGGACAGGGGCTGGGCTACACCTTC.

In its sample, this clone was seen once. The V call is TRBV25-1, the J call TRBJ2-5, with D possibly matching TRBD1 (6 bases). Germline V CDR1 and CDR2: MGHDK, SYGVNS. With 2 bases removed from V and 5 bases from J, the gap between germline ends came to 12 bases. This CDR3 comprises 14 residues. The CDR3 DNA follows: TGTGCCAGCAGTGAAAGCAGGGGATGGGAGACCCAGTACTTC. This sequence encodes CASSESRGWETQYF.

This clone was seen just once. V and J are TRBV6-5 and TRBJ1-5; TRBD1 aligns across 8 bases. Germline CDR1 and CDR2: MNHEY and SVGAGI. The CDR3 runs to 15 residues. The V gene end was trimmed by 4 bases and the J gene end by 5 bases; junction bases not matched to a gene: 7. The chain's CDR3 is CASSLQGAADQPQHF. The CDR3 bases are TGTGCCAGCAGTTTGCAGGGGGCGGCGGATCAGCCCCAGCATTTT.

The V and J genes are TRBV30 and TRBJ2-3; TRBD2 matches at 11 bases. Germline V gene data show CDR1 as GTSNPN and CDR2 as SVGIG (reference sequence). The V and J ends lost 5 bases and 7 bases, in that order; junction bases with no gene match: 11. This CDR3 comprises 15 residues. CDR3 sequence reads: CAWGFSGGAIHTQYF. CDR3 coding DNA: TGTGCCTGGGGATTTAGCGGGGGGGCCATACATACGCAGTATTTT.

The CDR3, as DNA: TGTGCCAGCACGGACAGGCGAAACGCCGGGGAGCTGTTTTTT. It is translated as CASTDRRNAGELFF. The chain couples TRBV18 to TRBJ2-2, with 7 nucleotides matching TRBD1. V shed 8 bases, J shed 6 bases, and the junction held 9 bases outside the gene matches. The CDR3 is made up of 14 amino acids. Per germline, CDR1 KGHSH and CDR2 LQKENI.

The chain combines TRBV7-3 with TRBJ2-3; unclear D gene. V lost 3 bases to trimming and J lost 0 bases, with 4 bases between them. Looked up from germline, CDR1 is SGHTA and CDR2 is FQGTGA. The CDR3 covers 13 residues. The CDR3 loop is CASSLLSTDTQYF. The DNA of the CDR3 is TGTGCCAGCAGCTTGTTAAGCACAGATACGCAGTATTTT.

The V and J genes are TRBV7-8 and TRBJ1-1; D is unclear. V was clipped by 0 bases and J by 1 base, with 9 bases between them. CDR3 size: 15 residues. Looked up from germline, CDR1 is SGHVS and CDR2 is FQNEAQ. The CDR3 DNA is TGTGCCAGCAGCTTAGCGGCAGTACAGAACACTGAAGCTTTCTTT. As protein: CASSLAAVQNTEAFF. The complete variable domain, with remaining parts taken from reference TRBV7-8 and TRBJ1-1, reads GAGVSQSPRYKVAKRGQDVALRCDPISGHVSLFWYQQALGQGPEFLTYFQNEAQLDKSGLPSDRFFAERPEGSVSTLKIQRTQQEDSAVYLCASSLAAVQNTEAFFGQGTRLTVV.

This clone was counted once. The CDR3 region is CASSKGGQDTEAFF. CDR3 sequence (DNA): TGTGCCAGCAGTAAAGGGGGTCAAGACACTGAAGCTTTCTTT. The rearrangement joins TRBV7-8 to TRBJ1-1, with D perhaps matching TRBD1 (6 bases). The CDR3 runs 14 residues. The V gene lost 6 bases and the J gene lost 3 bases, with 14 bases spanning the gap. CDR1 is SGHVS, CDR2 FQNEAQ, per germline.

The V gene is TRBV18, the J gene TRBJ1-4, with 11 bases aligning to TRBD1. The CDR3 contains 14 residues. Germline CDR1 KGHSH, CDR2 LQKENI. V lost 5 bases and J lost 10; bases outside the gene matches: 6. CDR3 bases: TGTGCCAGCTCAGGGGACAGGGGGAGAGGAAAACTGTTTTTT. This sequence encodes CASSGDRGRGKLFF. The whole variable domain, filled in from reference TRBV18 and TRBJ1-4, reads NAGVMQNPRHLVRRRGQEARLRCSPMKGHSHVYWYRQLPEEGLKFMVYLQKENIIDESGMPKERFSAEFPKEGPSILRIQQVVRGDSAAYFCASSGDRGRGKLFFGSGTQLSVL.

The CDR3 is CASSPTDRASGYTF. In DNA, the CDR3 is TGTGCCAGCTCACCCACCGACAGGGCGTCTGGCTACACCTTC. The chain is built from TRBV18 and TRBJ1-2; the match to TRBD1 covers 7 bases. This CDR3 contains 14 residues. Per the germline V gene, CDR1 is KGHSH and CDR2 is LQKENI. The V segment lost 3 bases and the J segment 7 bases; nucleotides outside the gene matches: 8.

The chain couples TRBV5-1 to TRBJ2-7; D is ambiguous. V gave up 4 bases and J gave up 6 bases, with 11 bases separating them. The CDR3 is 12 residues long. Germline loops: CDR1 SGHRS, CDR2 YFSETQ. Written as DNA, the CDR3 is TGCGCCAGCAGCCCCCTCGGGTCCGAGCAGTACTTC. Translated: CASSPLGSEQYF.

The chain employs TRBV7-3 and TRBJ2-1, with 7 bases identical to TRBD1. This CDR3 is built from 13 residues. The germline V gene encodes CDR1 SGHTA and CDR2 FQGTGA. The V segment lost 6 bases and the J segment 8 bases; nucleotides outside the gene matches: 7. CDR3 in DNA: TGTGCCAGCAGTTCAGGGGGATCGTATGAGCAGTTCTTC. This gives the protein CASSSGGSYEQFF. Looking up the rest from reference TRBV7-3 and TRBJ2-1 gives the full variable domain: GAGVSQTPSNKVTEKGKYVELRCDPISGHTALYWYRQSLGQGPEFLIYFQGTGAADDSGLPNDRFFAVRPEGSVSTLKIQRTERGDSAVYLCASSSGGSYEQFFGPGTRLTVL.

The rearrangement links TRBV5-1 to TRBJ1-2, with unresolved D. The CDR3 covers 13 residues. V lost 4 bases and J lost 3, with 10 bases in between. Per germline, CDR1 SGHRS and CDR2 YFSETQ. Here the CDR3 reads CASSIDTYYGYTF. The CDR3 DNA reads TGCGCCAGCAGCATAGACACTTACTATGGCTACACCTTC.

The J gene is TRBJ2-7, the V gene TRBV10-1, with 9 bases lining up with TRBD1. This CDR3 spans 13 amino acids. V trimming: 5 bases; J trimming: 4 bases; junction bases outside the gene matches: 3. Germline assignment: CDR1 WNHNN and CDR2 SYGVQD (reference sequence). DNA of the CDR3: TGCGCCAGCAGTTTGACAGGGGGATACGAGCAGTACTTC. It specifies CASSLTGGYEQYF.

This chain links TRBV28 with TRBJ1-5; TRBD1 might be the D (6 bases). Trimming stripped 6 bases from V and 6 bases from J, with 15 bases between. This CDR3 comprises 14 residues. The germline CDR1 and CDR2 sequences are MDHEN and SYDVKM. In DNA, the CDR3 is TGTGCCAGCAGGCCAATACAGGGATTTCAGCCCCAGCATTTT. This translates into CASRPIQGFQPQHF.

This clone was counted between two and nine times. The CDR3 nucleotides read TGTGCTAGTGGTCAGGGAACTCGGTACGAGCAGTACTTC. Residues: CASGQGTRYEQYF. The V call is TRBV12-5, the J call TRBJ2-7, with a possible D match to TRBD1 (5 bases). V lost 5 bases and J 4 bases, leaving 12 bases between the germline ends. There are 13 residues in the CDR3. The germline gives CDR1 LGHNT, CDR2 FRNRAP.

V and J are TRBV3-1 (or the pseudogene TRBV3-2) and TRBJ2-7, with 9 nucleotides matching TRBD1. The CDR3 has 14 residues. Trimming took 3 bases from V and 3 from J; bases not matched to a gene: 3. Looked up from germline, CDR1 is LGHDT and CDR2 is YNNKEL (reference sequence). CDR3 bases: TGTGCCAGCAGCCAGTTGGGACAGGGCTACGAGCAGTACTTC. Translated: CASSQLGQGYEQYF.

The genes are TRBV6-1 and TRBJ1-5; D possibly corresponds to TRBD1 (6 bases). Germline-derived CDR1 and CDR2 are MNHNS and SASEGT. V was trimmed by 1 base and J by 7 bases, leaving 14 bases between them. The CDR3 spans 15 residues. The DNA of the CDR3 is TGTGCCAGCAGTGAAGACAGGGTAGCTGGCCAGCCCCAGCATTTT. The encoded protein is CASSEDRVAGQPQHF.

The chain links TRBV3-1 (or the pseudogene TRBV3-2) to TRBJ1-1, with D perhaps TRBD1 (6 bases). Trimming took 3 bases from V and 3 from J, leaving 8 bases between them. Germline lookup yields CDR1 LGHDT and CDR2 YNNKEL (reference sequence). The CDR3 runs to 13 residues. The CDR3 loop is CASSHGGHTEAFF. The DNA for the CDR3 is TGTGCCAGCAGCCATGGGGGCCACACTGAAGCTTTCTTT.

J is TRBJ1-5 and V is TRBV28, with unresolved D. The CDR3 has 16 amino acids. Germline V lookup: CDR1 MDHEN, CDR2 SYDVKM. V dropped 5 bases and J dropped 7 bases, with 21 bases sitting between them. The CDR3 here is CASSLEKRRAGQPQHF. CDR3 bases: TGTGCCAGCAGTCTGGAAAAGAGGAGGGCTGGGCAGCCCCAGCATTTT.

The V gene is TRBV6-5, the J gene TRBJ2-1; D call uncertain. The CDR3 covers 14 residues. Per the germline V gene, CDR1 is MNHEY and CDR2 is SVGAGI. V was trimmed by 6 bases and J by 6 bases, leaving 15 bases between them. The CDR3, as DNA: TGTGCCAGCAGCTCGAATACGCTAGTCAATGAGCAGTTCTTC. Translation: CASSSNTLVNEQFF.